This TCR beta chain was sequenced during a study of technical replicates of blood from a handful of donors. This clone appeared a few times. Libraries were prepared by immunoSEQ multiplex PCR; TCRdb keeps only in-frame clonotypes and omits some of them. The data contain about 78,000 clones, 95% of them seen just once; the ten biggest clones take up about 0.25%. Germline values: CDR1 MNHNS, CDR2 SASEGT. The CDR3 loop spans 14 amino acids. The ends were cut back, 0 bases at V and 6 bases at J, with 8 bases in the middle. The chain has TRBV6-1 and TRBJ2-2; unclear D gene. The source of this sequence is a human donor in good health. Source material: T cells isolated from PBMCs. CDR3 in DNA: TGTGCCAGCAGTGAAGCTGTCCGTGCCGGGGAGCTGTTTTTT. Amino acids: CASSEAVRAGELFF.